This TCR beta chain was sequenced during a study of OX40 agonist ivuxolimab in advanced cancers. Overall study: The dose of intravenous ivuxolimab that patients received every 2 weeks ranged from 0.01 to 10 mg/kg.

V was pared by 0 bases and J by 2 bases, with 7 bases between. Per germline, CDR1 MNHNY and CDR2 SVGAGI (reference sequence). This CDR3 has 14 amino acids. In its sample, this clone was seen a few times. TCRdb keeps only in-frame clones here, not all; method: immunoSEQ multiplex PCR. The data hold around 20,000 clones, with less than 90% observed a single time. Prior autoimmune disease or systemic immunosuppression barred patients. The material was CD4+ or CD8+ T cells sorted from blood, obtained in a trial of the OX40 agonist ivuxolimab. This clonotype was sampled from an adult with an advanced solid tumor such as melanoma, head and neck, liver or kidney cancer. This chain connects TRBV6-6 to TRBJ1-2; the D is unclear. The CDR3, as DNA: TGTGCCAGCAGTTACTCGCCTGGGAACTATGGCTACACCTTC. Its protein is CASSYSPGNYGYTF.